This entry lists 10 T cell receptor beta chains sequenced from one sample in a study of identical twins (dated by TCRdb to 2016 to 2017). Receptor libraries were prepared by 5' RACE. These reads were obtained on an Illumina HiSeq 2000. TCRdb cleaned the public reads at Q25 with fastp, built clones with MiXCR and kept in-frame beta chains. CDR3 protein duplicates are merged, each entry listing the most common genes and DNA. The sample data list about 250,000 distinct CDR3 sequences, and about 8% of these were observed just once. The ten largest clones take up less than 4% of the sample. The sample was also linked to a second study, of yellow fever vaccine responses in identical twins.

The sample consisted of CD8+ T cells sorted from blood. Every receptor here comes from a woman between 18 and 29 years old in good health.

This clonotype was found many times. The V call is TRBV20-1, the J call TRBJ1-4; D may be TRBD1 (5 bases). Germline V gives CDR1 DFQATT, CDR2 SNEGSKA (reference sequence). The CDR3 is 15 amino acids. Trimming took off 0 bases at V and 7 bases at J, with 15 bases between the two ends. The CDR3 spells CSARDPAEQGEKLFF. The CDR3 nucleotides are TGCAGTGCTAGAGACCCCGCGGAGCAGGGTGAAAAACTGTTTTTT.

This clonotype was counted ten times or more. V usage is TRBV12-3 or TRBV12-4 and J usage is TRBJ2-7; 7 nucleotides agree with TRBD1. V lost 6 bases and J lost 2; bases outside the gene matches: 7. The CDR3 consists of 14 residues. The CDR3 here is CASSGQDLTYEQYF. The CDR3 DNA is TGTGCCAGCAGCGGACAGGACTTGACCTACGAGCAGTACTTC.

The gene calls are TRBV11-2 and TRBJ2-7; 9 positions agree with TRBD1. CDR1 and CDR2 (germline): SGHAT, FQNNGV. V shed 4 bases and J 0 bases; nucleotides not matched to a gene: 13. The CDR3 contains 18 residues. The CDR3 nucleotides read TGTGCCAGCAGCTGGGTGGTTACTGTGACAGGGGGCTCCTACGAGCAGTACTTC. It is translated as CASSWVVTVTGGSYEQYF.

This chain connects TRBV20-1 to TRBJ2-2, with 11 positions matching TRBD2. The CDR3 spans 15 residues. J was trimmed by 3 bases and V by 5 bases; bases with no gene match: 5. Germline CDR1 reads DFQATT; CDR2 reads SNEGSKA (reference sequence). CDR3 sequence reads: CSAVVAGGYTGELFF. In DNA, the CDR3 is TGCAGTGCTGTTGTAGCGGGAGGGTACACCGGGGAGCTGTTTTTT.

This clonotype was seen a few times. J is TRBJ2-1 and V is TRBV20-1; 11 bases are a match to TRBD1. V dropped 3 bases and J dropped 5; count of bases not matched to a gene: 12. Looked up from germline, CDR1 is DFQATT and CDR2 is SNEGSKA (reference sequence). The CDR3 loop spans 17 amino acids. The chain's CDR3 is CSARLFGTGGNNNEQFF. CDR3 bases: TGCAGTGCTAGGCTATTCGGGACAGGGGGTAATAACAATGAGCAGTTCTTC.

There are a few counts of this clonotype. CDR3 loop: CSVAAGGYDEQFF. The CDR3 DNA follows: TGCAGCGTTGCGGCGGGAGGGTACGATGAGCAGTTCTTC. The rearrangement uses TRBV29-1 and TRBJ2-1; 9 nucleotides match TRBD2. This CDR3 is 13 amino acids long. Germline CDR1 and CDR2: SQVTM and ANQGSEA. Losses at the gene ends were 4 bases for V and 8 bases for J; bases not matched to a gene: 6.

The sample holds many counts of this clonotype. The V gene is TRBV24-1, the J gene TRBJ2-7; D tentatively reads TRBD1 or TRBD2 (5 bases each). Trimming pared 3 bases from V and 4 bases from J, leaving 18 bases between. Germline assignment: CDR1 KGHDR and CDR2 SFDVKD. The CDR3 is 16 residues long. The CDR3 here is CATSDARDGGGYEQYF. In DNA, the CDR3 is TGTGCCACCAGTGATGCCCGGGACGGTGGAGGATACGAGCAGTACTTC.

This clonotype was seen a handful of times. The chain is built from TRBV27 and TRBJ2-5, with no clear D. Germline V CDR1 and CDR2: MNHEY, SMNVEV (reference sequence). The CDR3 is 13 residues long. V was trimmed by 3 bases and J by 5 bases, leaving 10 bases between them. CDR3 sequence reads: CASSFVGAETQYF. The DNA of the CDR3 is TGTGCCAGCAGTTTCGTTGGAGCGGAGACCCAGTACTTC.

This chain uses TRBV19 with TRBJ2-5; TRBD2 matches at 10 bases. Germline V lookup: CDR1 LNHDA, CDR2 SQIVND (reference sequence). The CDR3 has 16 residues. Trimming at V came to 5 bases and at J to 5 bases, leaving 11 bases not matched to a gene. The CDR3 DNA is TGTGCCAGTAGTTCTATGCTAGCGGGAGTTCGGGAGACCCAGTACTTC. This translates into CASSSMLAGVRETQYF. The full variable domain, rest sourced from reference TRBV19 and TRBJ2-5, is DGGITQSPKYLFRKEGQNVTLSCEQNLNHDAMYWYRQDPGQGLRLIYYSQIVNDFQKGDIAEGYSVSREKKESFPLTVTSAQKNPTAFYLCASSSMLAGVRETQYFGPGTRLLVL.

This clonotype was seen only a few times. The chain has TRBV7-3 and TRBJ2-1, with D possibly called TRBD1 or TRBD2 (5 bases each). V lost 5 bases and J 8 bases, leaving 22 bases between the germline ends. This CDR3 comprises 16 residues. The germline gives CDR1 SGHTA, CDR2 FQGTGA. The CDR3: CASSPGTPPDFHEQFF. The CDR3 DNA reads TGTGCCAGCAGCCCCGGGACCCCCCCCGACTTCCATGAGCAGTTCTTC.